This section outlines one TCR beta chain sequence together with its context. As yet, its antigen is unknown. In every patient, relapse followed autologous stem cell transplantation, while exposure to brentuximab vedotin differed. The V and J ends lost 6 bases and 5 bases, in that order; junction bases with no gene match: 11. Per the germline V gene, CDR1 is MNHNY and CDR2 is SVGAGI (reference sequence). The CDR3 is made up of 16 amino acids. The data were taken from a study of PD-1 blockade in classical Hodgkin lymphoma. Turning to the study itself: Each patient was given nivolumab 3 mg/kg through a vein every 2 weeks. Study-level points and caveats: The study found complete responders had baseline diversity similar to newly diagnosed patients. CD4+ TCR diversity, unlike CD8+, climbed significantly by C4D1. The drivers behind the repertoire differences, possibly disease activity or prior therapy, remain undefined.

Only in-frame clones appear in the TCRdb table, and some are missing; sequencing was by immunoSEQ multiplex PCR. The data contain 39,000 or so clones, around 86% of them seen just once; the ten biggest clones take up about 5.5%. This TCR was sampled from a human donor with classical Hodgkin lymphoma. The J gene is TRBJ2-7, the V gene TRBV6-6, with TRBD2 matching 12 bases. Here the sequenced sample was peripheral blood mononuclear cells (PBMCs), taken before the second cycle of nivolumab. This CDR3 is CASRRFLAGGPNEQYF. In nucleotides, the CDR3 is TGTGCCAGCAGACGCTTCCTAGCGGGAGGGCCGAACGAGCAGTACTTC.